This T cell receptor (beta chain) was sequenced in a study of blood T cell repertoires in COVID-19. Repertoires were generated with immunoSEQ multiplex PCR, while TCRdb's copy carries only in-frame clones and drops some. This table holds about 120,000 clones, roughly nine tenths found once. Input material: peripheral blood. The sequence was collected from a man in his sixties with COVID-19, enrolled during active disease.

The CDR3 nucleotides read TGTGCTAGTGGTTTGCAGGATCCTGGGGCCAACGTCCTGACTTTC. It translates to CASGLQDPGANVLTF. This rearrangement joins TRBV12-5 to TRBJ2-6, with D unresolved. The germline V and J ends were trimmed by 2 bases and 2 bases, with 7 bases remaining between them. Germline V gene sequence: CDR1 LGHNT, CDR2 FRNRAP. The CDR3 runs to 15 residues.